These 20 T cell receptor beta chains were sequenced from one sample in a study of vaccination and CD4 T cells after COVID-19. Documented time point: late sampling 161 to 241 days after vaccination in three convalescent patients. Treatment noted: approximately 9-day PBMC culture with coronavirus spike peptide pools or control peptides (ViraFEST assay). Cultured CD4+ T cell DNA underwent sequencing with the Oncomine TCR Beta short-read assay. TCRdb fed the PCR reads into MiXCR, producing one record per CDR3 protein. The data hold around 20,000 distinct CDR3 sequences, with less than 40% observed a single time. Antigen specificity for these receptors is unknown. Source: CD4+ T cells from blood, cultured in vitro, taken about 7 months after SARS-CoV-2 vaccination. Every receptor here comes from a human donor who had recovered from COVID-19.

J is TRBJ2-1 and V is TRBV27, with 9 bases that match TRBD1. CDR1 and CDR2 from the germline V gene are MNHEY and SMNVEV (reference sequence). The V and J ends lost 5 bases and 4 bases, in that order; junction bases with no gene match: 6. The CDR3 extends over 15 amino acids. CDR3: CASSTTGTGYNEQFF. The CDR3, as DNA: TGTGCCAGCAGTACTACCGGGACAGGGTACAATGAGCAGTTCTTC.

The chain links TRBV24-1 to TRBJ2-5, with TRBD1 matching 7 bases. Losses at the gene ends were 3 bases for V and 3 bases for J; bases not matched to a gene: 6. The CDR3 runs to 15 residues. CDR1 is KGHDR, CDR2 SFDVKD, per germline. The CDR3 coding sequence is TGTGCCACCAGTGATACCCGGGACAGTAAAGAGACCCAGTACTTC. This translates into CATSDTRDSKETQYF.

The chain combines TRBV6-1 with TRBJ1-3; no reliable D call. With 3 bases removed from V and 2 bases from J, the gap between germline ends came to 11 bases. Per germline, CDR1 MNHNS and CDR2 SASEGT. The CDR3 has 15 amino acids. This chain's CDR3 is CASSEYIKTGNTIYF. CDR3 coding DNA: TGTGCCAGCAGTGAGTACATCAAAACTGGAAACACCATATATTTT.

The chain is built from TRBV20-1 and TRBJ2-7; 8 positions match TRBD1. V gave up 4 bases and J gave up 5 bases; unmatched junction bases: 4. This CDR3 region has 12 residues. Per germline, CDR1 DFQATT and CDR2 SNEGSKA (reference sequence). The CDR3 protein is CSANDRGNEQYF. For the CDR3, the DNA is TGCAGTGCTAATGACAGGGGCAACGAGCAGTACTTC.

Only a few counts were recorded for this clonotype. The chain recombines TRBV2 with TRBJ2-3; unclear D gene. Trimming shortened V by 4 bases and J by 0 bases, and 8 bases separated the two germline ends. This CDR3 comprises 14 residues. Germline lookup yields CDR1 SNHLY and CDR2 FYNNEI. Here the CDR3 reads CASSGRLSTDTQYF. DNA of the CDR3: TGTGCCAGCAGTGGTAGGCTTAGCACAGATACGCAGTATTTT.

About this clonotype itself: At one end the junction does not follow the germline gene, possibly because of a read error. This chain uses TRBV7-7 with TRBJ2-1; D may be TRBD1 (7 bases). This CDR3 has 14 amino acids. Looked up from germline, CDR1 is SSHAT and CDR2 is FNYEAQ (reference sequence). The CDR3 DNA is TGTGCTAGCAGCTTGGGCGGGGACAGCGGTGAGCAGTTCTTC. It codes for CASSLGGDSGEQFF.

The J gene is TRBJ2-1, the V gene TRBV20-1; weak D call: TRBD2 (6 bases). Trimming took 1 base from V and 2 from J, leaving 21 bases between them. Germline lookup yields CDR1 DFQATT and CDR2 SNEGSKA (reference sequence). The CDR3 is made up of 18 amino acids. CDR3 nucleotide sequence: TGCAGTGCTAGAGCTCGGAGATACGGGAGTGGAACCTACAATGAGCAGTTCTTC. Amino acid sequence: CSARARRYGSGTYNEQFF.

The gene calls are TRBV20-1 and TRBJ2-3, with 7 nucleotides matching TRBD2. This CDR3 has 13 amino acids. Germline assignment: CDR1 DFQATT and CDR2 SNEGSKA (reference sequence). V shed 4 bases and J 6 bases; nucleotides not matched to a gene: 7. In DNA, the CDR3 is TGCAGTGCTACTAAAATACTAGCGGATACGCAGTATTTT. Its protein is CSATKILADTQYF.

The chain uses TRBV11-1 and TRBJ2-7; 9 nucleotides line up with TRBD1. The germline gives CDR1 SGHAT, CDR2 FQDESV (reference sequence). The ends lost 3 bases at V and 1 base at J; junction bases unmatched: 13. The CDR3 totals 18 residues. DNA for the CDR3: TGTGCCAGCAGCTTGGGGGACAGGGCCGTCGCGGGGTCCTACGAGCAGTACTTC. This codes for CASSLGDRAVAGSYEQYF. Looking up the rest from reference TRBV11-1 and TRBJ2-7 gives the full variable domain: EAEVAQSPRYKITEKSQAVAFWCDPISGHATLYWYRQILGQGPELLVQFQDESVVDDSQLPKDRFSAERLKGVDSTLKIQPAELGDSAMYLCASSLGDRAVAGSYEQYFGPGTRLTVT.

The V and J genes are TRBV24-1 and TRBJ2-1; TRBD2 is a possible D gene (6 bases). The length of the CDR3 is 15 residues. V was cut by 1 base and J by 5 bases, with 11 bases left in between. Germline V gene lookup returns CDR1 KGHDR and CDR2 SFDVKD. CDR3 in DNA: TGTGCCACCAGTGATTTCGCGGGACCAGACAATGAGCAGTTCTTC. Encoded protein: CATSDFAGPDNEQFF.

This chain connects TRBV7-2 to TRBJ2-5, with 10 bases identical to TRBD2. Trimming at V came to 5 bases and at J to 2 bases, leaving 5 bases not matched to a gene. The CDR3 runs to 15 residues. From germline, CDR1 is SGHTA and CDR2 FQGNSA. CDR3 residues: CASSRTSGYQETQYF. The CDR3 DNA reads TGTGCCAGCAGCAGGACTAGCGGTTATCAAGAGACCCAGTACTTC. The variable domain in full, with the rest retrieved from reference TRBV7-2 and TRBJ2-5, is GAGVSQSPSNKVTEKGKDVELRCDPISGHTALYWYRQSLGQGLEFLIYFQGNSAPDKSGLPSDRFSAERTGGSVSTLTIQRTQQEDSAVYLCASSRTSGYQETQYFGPGTRLLVL.

The chain uses TRBV20-1 and TRBJ2-3; a weak D match, TRBD1 (6 bases). The CDR3 is made up of 13 amino acids. Deletions cut 6 bases from V and 2 bases from J, with 12 bases between. Per the germline V gene, CDR1 is DFQATT and CDR2 is SNEGSKA (reference sequence). The CDR3 loop reads CSADSSITDTQYF. The CDR3 bases are TGCAGTGCGGACAGTTCTATCACAGATACGCAGTATTTT.

This chain links TRBV6-2 or TRBV6-3 with TRBJ2-3; D may be TRBD1 (5 bases). Germline CDR1 is MNHEY and CDR2 is SVGEGT. Between the trimmed V and J ends, which lost 4 bases and 2 bases, there was a span of 10 bases. The CDR3 length is 14 residues. The CDR3 DNA sequence: TGTGCCAGCAGTTCCTCGACAGACACAGATACGCAGTATTTT. Translated: CASSSSTDTDTQYF.

This clonotype is a singleton in its sample. The chain combines TRBV18 with TRBJ2-5; 12 bases map to TRBD1. V was clipped by 3 bases and J by 5 bases; unmatched bases: 13. CDR1 and CDR2 from the germline V gene are KGHSH and LQKENI. This CDR3 has 18 residues. The CDR3 coding sequence is TGTGCCAGCTCACCGTCCGGGACAGGGGGCGCAATGGAGGAGACCCAGTACTTC. Amino acid sequence: CASSPSGTGGAMEETQYF. The whole variable domain, filled in from reference TRBV18 and TRBJ2-5, reads NAGVMQNPRHLVRRRGQEARLRCSPMKGHSHVYWYRQLPEEGLKFMVYLQKENIIDESGMPKERFSAEFPKEGPSILRIQQVVRGDSAAYFCASSPSGTGGAMEETQYFGPGTRLLVL.

The chain combines TRBV28 with TRBJ1-1, with 7 bases matching TRBD1. This CDR3 contains 13 residues. With V trimmed by 5 bases and J by 7 bases, 7 bases remained unmatched. Germline V CDR1 and CDR2: MDHEN, SYDVKM. In DNA form, the CDR3 reads TGTGCCAGCAGTCCACTCGACAGGGTTGAAGCTTTCTTT. The encoded protein is CASSPLDRVEAFF.

This chain joins TRBV6-1 and TRBJ1-5; D is uncertain. With 7 bases removed from V and 0 bases from J, the gap between germline ends came to 10 bases. This CDR3 has 14 residues. The V gene's germline CDR1 is MNHNS and CDR2 SASEGT. The CDR3 sequence is CASTSGGSNQPQHF. Here the CDR3 DNA reads TGTGCCAGCACCTCGGGAGGTAGCAATCAGCCCCAGCATTTT.

This clonotype has only a few counts. This chain uses TRBV20-1 with TRBJ1-5; weak D call: TRBD1 (5 bases). Trimming removed 6 bases at V and 0 bases at J, with 12 bases between. This CDR3 is 14 amino acids long. The germline gives CDR1 DFQATT, CDR2 SNEGSKA (reference sequence). The CDR3 spells CSALDSSSNQPQHF. The CDR3 nucleotides read TGCAGTGCCCTAGACAGTTCTAGCAATCAGCCCCAGCATTTT.

V and J are TRBV12-3 or TRBV12-4 and TRBJ2-7, with 11 positions matching TRBD2. The CDR3 length is 15 residues. V was clipped by 5 bases and J by 3 bases; unmatched bases: 6. This CDR3 is CASSRGTSGVYEQYF. In nucleotides, the CDR3 is TGTGCCAGCAGTCGAGGGACTAGCGGAGTCTACGAGCAGTACTTC.

This clonotype was detected a few times. V usage is TRBV27 and J usage is TRBJ2-7, with D perhaps TRBD1 (5 bases). With 4 bases removed from V and 12 bases from J, the gap between germline ends came to 16 bases. This CDR3 region has 12 residues. Germline V gives CDR1 MNHEY, CDR2 SMNVEV (reference sequence). This chain's CDR3 is CASSSQGQATYF. CDR3 coding DNA: TGTGCCAGCAGTTCTCAGGGCCAAGCGACGTACTTC.

The rearrangement links TRBV28 to TRBJ2-7, with a tentative D call TRBD2 (6 bases). The germline V and J ends were trimmed by 7 bases and 2 bases, with 27 bases remaining between them. Looked up from germline, CDR1 is MDHEN and CDR2 is SYDVKM. CDR3 length equals 18 residues. In DNA, the CDR3 is TGTGCCAGCAAGAAACCCCCCGCGAGGTCGGGGGAAACCTACGAGCAGTACTTC. Amino acids: CASKKPPARSGETYEQYF.